This T cell receptor (beta chain) was captured in a study of cytomegalovirus exposure and HLA in healthy donors. On the study more broadly: Of the donors genotyped, some 400 in all, 75% to 85% fell in the Caucasian-associated ancestry cluster.

The CDR3 runs 14 residues. CDR1 is SEHNR, CDR2 FQNEAQ, per germline (reference sequence). V lost 2 bases and J 0 bases, leaving 8 bases between the germline ends. PCR used 60 Vbeta primers and 13 Jbeta primers. Sequenced by immunoSEQ multiplex PCR; TCRdb stores in-frame clones only, minus some. The sample has under 95,000 clones, around four fifths seen once; the top ten hold roughly 2%. This TCR was sampled from a boy between 10 and 17 years old in good health and CMV-seronegative. The V gene is TRBV7-9, the J gene TRBJ2-7; D is ambiguous. The source material was PBMCs. CDR3: CASSLRESSYEQYF. CDR3 nucleotides: TGTGCCAGCAGCTTACGAGAGAGCTCCTACGAGCAGTACTTC.